This entry concerns a single T cell receptor beta chain. This record belongs to a study of technical replicates of blood from a few donors. The method was immunoSEQ multiplex PCR; TCRdb's version includes in-frame clones alone and lacks a portion of them. Here the sample spans roughly 79,000 clones, roughly 91% being singletons. Germline V CDR1 and CDR2: SGHVT, SQSDAQ. Trimming stripped 5 bases from V and 0 bases from J, with 5 bases between. The CDR3 has 14 residues. The TCR comes from a human donor in good health. Some clones in this sample may be carry-over from other donors' samples. Sequenced input: T cells isolated from PBMCs. The genes are TRBV7-4 and TRBJ1-6, with D uncertain. CDR3 sequence reads: CASSGFSYNSPLHF. CDR3 sequence (DNA): TGTGCCAGCAGCGGCTTCTCCTATAATTCACCCCTCCACTTT.